The 18 T cell receptor beta chains in this list originate from one sample, sequenced in a study of cytotoxic CD8 clonotypes in ibrutinib-treated CLL. The protocol was immunoSEQ multiplex PCR, while the TCRdb copy is restricted to in-frame clones and leaves out a portion. The data show more than 200,000 clones, with under 75% seen just once and roughly 15% held by the top ten. This specimen was PBMCs, taken after 24 months of ibrutinib treatment. These receptors were obtained from a human donor with chronic lymphocytic leukemia.

The V and J genes are TRBV7-9 and TRBJ2-5; TRBD2 might be the D (6 bases). Deletions cut 5 bases from V and 6 bases from J, with 16 bases between. CDR3 length: 14 amino acids. Germline assignment: CDR1 SEHNR and CDR2 FQNEAQ (reference sequence). CDR3 in DNA: TGTGCCAGCAGCCCGGAGGGGAGATGGAAGACCCAGTACTTC. It encodes CASSPEGRWKTQYF.

The rearrangement joins TRBV11-2 to TRBJ2-1; D possibly corresponds to TRBD2 (6 bases). The V and J ends lost 5 bases and 8 bases respectively, with 16 bases between them. Per germline, CDR1 SGHAT and CDR2 FQNNGV. The CDR3 loop spans 14 amino acids. CDR3 bases: TGTGCCAGCAGCGCAGAACGGGAGTTTCATGAGCAGTTCTTC. Protein product: CASSAEREFHEQFF. The variable domain in full, with the rest retrieved from reference TRBV11-2 and TRBJ2-1, is EAGVAQSPRYKIIEKRQSVAFWCNPISGHATLYWYQQILGQGPKLLIQFQNNGVVDDSQLPKDRFSAERLKGVDSTLKIQPAKLEDSAVYLCASSAEREFHEQFFGPGTRLTVL.

This clone was observed once. V gene TRBV18 combines with J gene TRBJ2-7; D is tentatively TRBD1 or TRBD2 (5 bases each). V lost 0 bases and J 3 bases, leaving 9 bases between the germline ends. The CDR3 length is 14 residues. The germline gives CDR1 KGHSH, CDR2 LQKENI. DNA of the CDR3: TGTGCCAGCTCACCACCGGGACCGGTCTACGAGCAGTACTTC. It codes for CASSPPGPVYEQYF.

V and J are TRBV7-9 and TRBJ2-6; no clear D gene. The V gene's germline CDR1 is SEHNR and CDR2 FQNEAQ (reference sequence). V lost 7 bases to trimming and J lost 0 bases, with 10 bases between them. The CDR3 extends over 15 amino acids. This chain's CDR3 is CASNNESSGANVLTF. The CDR3 nucleotides are TGTGCCAGCAACAATGAGAGCTCTGGGGCCAACGTCCTGACTTTC.

The chain combines TRBV30 with TRBJ2-7, with D tentatively TRBD1 (6 bases). This CDR3 is built from 14 residues. V was clipped by 1 base and J by 3 bases, with 13 bases between them. Germline CDR1 GTSNPN, CDR2 SVGIG (reference sequence). CDR3 DNA: TGTGCCTGGAGTGGGACAGAGGTGATCTACGAGCAGTACTTC. Encoded protein: CAWSGTEVIYEQYF.

The rearrangement uses TRBV29-1 and TRBJ2-2; D may be TRBD1 (5 bases). The CDR3 has 12 amino acids. Germline V CDR1 and CDR2: SQVTM, ANQGSEA. Trimming removed 7 bases at V and 2 bases at J, with 8 bases between. This CDR3 is CSGGLNTGELFF. The CDR3 DNA sequence: TGCAGCGGGGGCCTTAACACCGGGGAGCTGTTTTTT.

The J gene is TRBJ2-2, the V gene TRBV10-3; no firm D call. The V end was cut by 4 bases, the J end by 0 bases, with 9 bases between. Germline lookup yields CDR1 ENHRY and CDR2 SYGVKD. The CDR3 covers 15 residues. CDR3 sequence (DNA): TGTGCCATCAGTGTTGCCCCTTCGAACACCGGGGAGCTGTTTTTT. Translated: CAISVAPSNTGELFF.

This rearrangement joins TRBV7-9 to TRBJ2-4, with TRBD2 matching 9 bases. Germline V gene sequence: CDR1 SEHNR, CDR2 FQNEAQ (reference sequence). V lost 4 bases, J lost 0 bases, and 13 bases stayed unmatched. This CDR3 has 19 residues. The CDR3 region is CASSSPGLASQLAKNIQYF. CDR3 DNA: TGTGCCAGCAGCTCGCCGGGACTAGCAAGCCAACTAGCCAAAAACATTCAGTACTTC. Full variable domain (remainder filled in from reference TRBV7-9 and TRBJ2-4): DTGVSQNPRHKITKRGQNVTFRCDPISEHNRLYWYRQTLGQGPEFLTYFQNEAQLEKSRLLSDRFSAERPKGSFSTLEIQRTEQGDSAMYLCASSSPGLASQLAKNIQYFGAGTRLSVL.

J is TRBJ2-2 and V is TRBV12-5; 12 nucleotides agree with TRBD2. Germline V gives CDR1 LGHNT, CDR2 FRNRAP. J gave up 8 bases and V 5 bases, and 0 bases lay outside the gene matches. This CDR3 comprises 13 residues. CDR3 sequence: CASGGTSGGELFF. Written as DNA, the CDR3 is TGTGCTAGTGGTGGGACTAGCGGGGGGGAGCTGTTTTTT. Supplemented by reference TRBV12-5 and TRBJ2-2, the full variable domain reads DARVTQTPRHKVTEMGQEVTMRCQPILGHNTVFWYRQTMMQGLELLAYFRNRAPLDDSGMPKDRFSAEMPDATLATLKIQPSEPRDSAVYFCASGGTSGGELFFGEGSRLTVL.

This chain uses TRBV7-8 with TRBJ2-1; 7 positions match TRBD2. The ends lost 8 bases at V and 3 bases at J; junction bases unmatched: 10. The CDR3 loop spans 15 amino acids. Per the germline V gene, CDR1 is SGHVS and CDR2 is FQNEAQ. CDR3 sequence (DNA): TGTGCCAGCTCCTACGGGGCTAGCGGCTACAATGAGCAGTTCTTC. Translation gives CASSYGASGYNEQFF.

The chain recombines TRBV9 with TRBJ2-2, with a tentative D call TRBD1 (7 bases). Germline V CDR1 and CDR2: SGDLS, YYNGEE. The CDR3 loop spans 16 amino acids. Trimming cost V 3 bases and J 5 bases, with 17 bases left between them. The CDR3 loop reads CASSGTGEVMTGELFF. Here the CDR3 DNA reads TGTGCCAGCAGCGGCACAGGGGAGGTGATGACCGGGGAGCTGTTTTTT.

The CDR3 here is CASSPLIGQGDTEAFF. The CDR3 bases are TGCGCCAGCAGCCCCCTTATCGGACAGGGAGACACTGAAGCTTTCTTT. This rearrangement joins TRBV5-1 to TRBJ1-1, with 8 bases identical to TRBD1. This CDR3 region has 16 residues. Germline CDR1 reads SGHRS; CDR2 reads YFSETQ. The trim removed 4 bases at V and 3 bases at J, leaving 11 bases unmatched.

J is TRBJ1-2 and V is TRBV25-1; tentative D call: TRBD1 (6 bases). The CDR3 extends over 14 amino acids. V was pared by 8 bases and J by 0 bases, with 13 bases between. The germline CDR1 and CDR2 sequences are MGHDK and SYGVNS. DNA for the CDR3: TGTGCCAGCGCTACCGACAGGTCTAACTATGGCTACACCTTC. This gives the protein CASATDRSNYGYTF.

This clone showed up just once. The rearrangement links TRBV6-5 to TRBJ2-4; 7 bases line up with TRBD1. In germline, CDR1 is MNHEY, CDR2 SVGAGI. The CDR3 runs to 14 residues. The junction had 11 bases not matched to a gene; V was cut back by 6 bases and J by 9 bases. The CDR3 DNA sequence: TGTGCCAGCAGAGTATCTCAGCGGACAGGCATTCAGTACTTC. Translation gives CASRVSQRTGIQYF.

The chain recombines TRBV20-1 with TRBJ1-5, with TRBD1 as a possible D gene (6 bases). Trimming took off 3 bases at V and 8 bases at J, with 8 bases between the two ends. CDR3 length equals 11 residues. CDR1 DFQATT and CDR2 SNEGSKA come from the germline V gene (reference sequence). CDR3 DNA: TGCAGTGCTAGGGAGGGGGAGCCCCAGCATTTT. Its translation is CSAREGEPQHF.

This chain joins TRBV5-1 and TRBJ2-7; D remains ambiguous. Germline CDR1 reads SGHRS; CDR2 reads YFSETQ. V lost 1 base and J lost 5, with 16 bases in between. There are 15 residues in the CDR3. This CDR3 is CASSLRRGLADEQYF. CDR3 sequence (DNA): TGCGCCAGCAGCTTGAGGCGAGGTTTAGCTGACGAGCAGTACTTC.

Here the CDR3 reads CASSEKGVSRETQYF. In DNA form, the CDR3 reads TGTGCCAGCAGTGAGAAGGGGGTGAGCCGTGAGACCCAGTACTTC. This chain links TRBV25-1 with TRBJ2-5, with D possibly TRBD1 on 6 matching bases. Trimming removed 3 bases from V and 5 bases from J, with 16 bases in between. The CDR3 loop spans 15 amino acids. Germline V lookup: CDR1 MGHDK, CDR2 SYGVNS.

This clone was detected only once. The rearrangement links TRBV28 to TRBJ1-5; maybe TRBD1 (5 bases). V was trimmed by 4 bases and J by 4 bases, leaving 11 bases between them. The CDR3 is 14 amino acids. Germline loops: CDR1 MDHEN, CDR2 SYDVKM. The CDR3 DNA is TGTGCCAGCAGTTCGGGGACCAAAAATCAGCCCCAGCATTTT. Amino acid sequence: CASSSGTKNQPQHF.